The rows below give T cell receptor beta chains drawn from one sample of a study of CD8 T cells in Susac syndrome. One entry per CDR3 protein results from TCRdb running MiXCR on the immunoSEQ multiplex PCR reads. Altogether about 120,000 distinct CDR3 sequences are present, under 95% being singletons, with the ten largest covering over 0.1%. Material: CD8+ T cells from PBMCs. These receptors all stem from a human donor in good health. Each CDR3 is given with its conserved first and last residue. D genes are given only for firm matches. Size is omitted from some rows. Given values are once, few, many or a class for expanded clones.

V gene: TRBV5-1
J gene: TRBJ2-3
clone size: .
D gene: TRBD2
CDR3 protein: CASSLTSGDTDTQYF
CDR3 DNA: TGCGCCAGCAGCTTGACTAGCGGGGACACAGATACGCAGTATTTT

V gene: TRBV2
J gene: TRBJ1-5
clone size: once
D gene: TRBD1
CDR3 protein: CASSAGGGNQPQHF
CDR3 DNA: TGTGCCAGCAGTGCAGGGGGCGGCAATCAGCCCCAGCATTTT

V gene: TRBV4-1
J gene: TRBJ1-1
clone size: .
D gene: .
CDR3 protein: CASSQEGPTLGGGLFEAFF
CDR3 DNA: TGCGCCAGCAGCCAAGAAGGCCCTACGCTCGGGGGGGGCCTTTTTGAAGCTTTCTTT

V gene: TRBV20-1
J gene: TRBJ2-1
clone size: .
D gene: .
CDR3 protein: CSAGRSGGSDREQFF
CDR3 DNA: TGCAGTGCTGGACGTTCTGGGGGTTCGGATCGGGAGCAGTTCTTC

V gene: TRBV11-1
J gene: TRBJ1-3
clone size: .
D gene: .
CDR3 protein: CASSLLGPSSGNTIYF
CDR3 DNA: TGTGCCAGCAGCTTACTCGGACCGTCCTCTGGAAACACCATATATTTT

V gene: TRBV27
J gene: TRBJ2-7
clone size: .
D gene: .
CDR3 protein: CASSYGVTYEQYF
CDR3 DNA: TGTGCCAGCAGTTACGGGGTCACCTACGAGCAGTACTTC

V gene: TRBV9
J gene: TRBJ2-7
clone size: .
D gene: TRBD2
CDR3 protein: CASSAGTSAVYEQYF
CDR3 DNA: TGTGCCAGCAGCGCGGGGACTAGCGCCGTCTACGAGCAGTACTTC

V gene: TRBV9
J gene: TRBJ2-2
clone size: .
D gene: .
CDR3 protein: CASSVEWQSTGELFF
CDR3 DNA: TGTGCCAGCAGCGTAGAATGGCAGTCCACCGGGGAGCTGTTTTTT

V gene: TRBV27
J gene: TRBJ2-1
clone size: .
D gene: TRBD2
CDR3 protein: CASSSEVLAGGGNEQFF
CDR3 DNA: TGTGCCAGCAGTTCGGAAGTTTTAGCGGGGGGTGGCAATGAGCAGTTCTTC

V gene: TRBV29-1
J gene: TRBJ2-1
clone size: .
D gene: .
CDR3 protein: CSVEDRILVNEQFF
CDR3 DNA: TGCAGCGTTGAAGATCGGATCCTAGTCAATGAGCAGTTCTTC

V gene: TRBV27
J gene: TRBJ2-7
clone size: .
D gene: .
CDR3 protein: CASSYGVEQYF
CDR3 DNA: TGTGCCAGCAGTTACGGCGTCGAGCAGTACTTC

V gene: TRBV27
J gene: TRBJ2-2
clone size: .
D gene: .
CDR3 protein: CASSSLGGTGELFF
CDR3 DNA: TGTGCCAGCAGTTCCCTAGGAGGGACCGGGGAGCTGTTTTTT

V gene: TRBV9
J gene: TRBJ1-1
clone size: .
D gene: .
CDR3 protein: CASSVSAMNTEAFF
CDR3 DNA: TGTGCCAGCAGCGTATCGGCCATGAACACTGAAGCTTTCTTT

V gene: TRBV29-1
J gene: TRBJ1-2
clone size: .
D gene: TRBD1
CDR3 protein: CSVERGPAYGYTF
CDR3 DNA: TGCAGCGTTGAAAGGGGGCCCGCCTATGGCTACACCTTC

V gene: TRBV19
J gene: TRBJ2-2
clone size: .
D gene: .
CDR3 protein: CASTPGDRTGELFF
CDR3 DNA: TGTGCCAGTACCCCAGGGGACCGCACCGGGGAGCTGTTTTTT

V gene: TRBV20-1
J gene: TRBJ2-3
clone size: .
D gene: .
CDR3 protein: CSARVSAGSTDTQYF
CDR3 DNA: TGCAGTGCTAGGGTATCGGCTGGGAGCACAGATACGCAGTATTTT

V gene: TRBV30
J gene: TRBJ2-2
clone size: .
D gene: .
CDR3 protein: CAWSTGHFTGELFF
CDR3 DNA: TGTGCCTGGAGTACGGGACACTTCACCGGGGAGCTGTTTTTT

V gene: TRBV3-1
J gene: TRBJ1-2
clone size: .
D gene: TRBD1
CDR3 protein: CASSQDPGTGLGYTF
CDR3 DNA: TGTGCCAGCAGCCAAGATCCCGGGACAGGGCTCGGCTACACCTTC

V gene: TRBV7-2
J gene: TRBJ1-2
clone size: .
D gene: .
CDR3 protein: CASSSSRDSYGYTF
CDR3 DNA: TGTGCCAGCAGCTCATCGCGGGATTCCTATGGCTACACCTTC

V gene: TRBV29-1
J gene: TRBJ2-2
clone size: .
D gene: TRBD2
CDR3 protein: CSGGGSPGELFF
CDR3 DNA: TGCAGCGGGGGAGGGTCCCCCGGGGAGCTGTTTTTT

V gene: TRBV28
J gene: TRBJ2-2
clone size: once
D gene: TRBD2
CDR3 protein: CASGLGTGELFF
CDR3 DNA: TGTGCCAGCGGACTAGGGACCGGGGAGCTGTTTTTT

V gene: TRBV11-2
J gene: TRBJ2-3
clone size: .
D gene: .
CDR3 protein: CASSLDSVDTQYF
CDR3 DNA: TGTGCCAGCAGCTTAGATTCCGTGGATACGCAGTATTTT

V gene: TRBV3-1
J gene: TRBJ1-2
clone size: .
D gene: TRBD1
CDR3 protein: CASSRGQYGYTF
CDR3 DNA: TGTGCCAGCAGCCGGGGACAGTATGGCTACACCTTC

V gene: TRBV12-3/TRBV12-4
J gene: TRBJ1-2
clone size: .
D gene: TRBD1
CDR3 protein: CASSFAGGRSNYGYTF
CDR3 DNA: TGTGCCAGCAGTTTCGCAGGGGGCAGGAGCAACTATGGCTACACCTTC

V gene: TRBV18
J gene: TRBJ1-2
clone size: .
D gene: .
CDR3 protein: CASSGSTGQSNYGYTF
CDR3 DNA: TGTGCCAGCTCAGGTTCTACGGGACAATCGAACTATGGCTACACCTTC

V gene: TRBV27
J gene: TRBJ2-1
clone size: .
D gene: TRBD2
CDR3 protein: CASSHRASGTKYNEQFF
CDR3 DNA: TGTGCCAGCAGCCATCGGGCTAGCGGGACCAAATACAATGAGCAGTTCTTC

V gene: TRBV4-1
J gene: TRBJ2-7
clone size: .
D gene: TRBD2
CDR3 protein: CASSPGAGGGEQYF
CDR3 DNA: TGCGCCAGCAGCCCGGGTGCGGGGGGAGGGGAGCAGTACTTC

V gene: TRBV29-1
J gene: TRBJ1-2
clone size: once
D gene: .
CDR3 protein: CSVDEAFHPYGYTF
CDR3 DNA: TGCAGCGTTGACGAGGCTTTCCACCCCTATGGCTACACCTTC

V gene: TRBV6-2/TRBV6-3
J gene: TRBJ2-1
clone size: .
D gene: TRBD1
CDR3 protein: CASSYSSQGVSKNNEQFF
CDR3 DNA: TGTGCCAGCAGTTACTCGAGTCAGGGGGTGAGCAAAAACAATGAGCAGTTCTTC

V gene: TRBV6-5
J gene: TRBJ2-7
clone size: .
D gene: .
CDR3 protein: CASSARQAYEQYF
CDR3 DNA: TGTGCCAGCAGTGCTCGGCAAGCCTACGAGCAGTACTTC

V gene: TRBV20-1
J gene: TRBJ1-5
clone size: .
D gene: TRBD1
CDR3 protein: CSAGQGSNQPQHF
CDR3 DNA: TGCAGTGCTGGACAGGGTAGCAATCAGCCCCAGCATTTT

V gene: TRBV9
J gene: TRBJ2-1
clone size: .
D gene: TRBD2
CDR3 protein: CASSEGVSGRNEQFF
CDR3 DNA: TGTGCCAGCAGCGAGGGAGTGAGCGGGAGGAATGAGCAGTTCTTC

V gene: TRBV7-2
J gene: TRBJ2-3
clone size: .
D gene: .
CDR3 protein: CASSETGGPDTQYF
CDR3 DNA: TGTGCCAGCAGCGAGACGGGTGGGCCAGATACGCAGTATTTT

V gene: TRBV23-1
J gene: TRBJ2-7
clone size: .
D gene: .
CDR3 protein: CASSQIPERAKDEQYF
CDR3 DNA: TGCGCCAGCAGTCAGATCCCAGAGAGGGCAAAGGACGAGCAGTACTTC

V gene: TRBV3-1
J gene: TRBJ1-1
clone size: .
D gene: .
CDR3 protein: CASSRGSGNTEAFF
CDR3 DNA: TGTGCCAGCAGCCGGGGATCTGGGAACACTGAAGCTTTCTTT

V gene: TRBV6-2/TRBV6-3
J gene: TRBJ2-1
clone size: once
D gene: TRBD2
CDR3 protein: CASSNPLAGGPGNEQFF
CDR3 DNA: TGTGCCAGCAGTAACCCTCTCGCGGGAGGCCCTGGCAATGAGCAGTTCTTC

V gene: TRBV7-3
J gene: TRBJ2-3
clone size: .
D gene: TRBD2
CDR3 protein: CASSSAGARNTQYF
CDR3 DNA: TGTGCCAGCAGTTCAGCGGGGGCCCGGAATACGCAGTATTTT

V gene: TRBV20-1
J gene: TRBJ1-3
clone size: .
D gene: .
CDR3 protein: CSAIGAHSGNTIYF
CDR3 DNA: TGCAGTGCGATAGGTGCCCACTCTGGAAACACCATATATTTT

V gene: TRBV27
J gene: TRBJ1-2
clone size: .
D gene: TRBD1
CDR3 protein: CASRETGGSSGYTF
CDR3 DNA: TGTGCCAGCAGGGAGACAGGGGGCTCTTCCGGCTACACCTTC

V gene: TRBV20-1
J gene: TRBJ2-1
clone size: .
D gene: TRBD1
CDR3 protein: CSARSSLLTGGFEQFF
CDR3 DNA: TGCAGTGCTAGGTCCTCCTTGTTGACAGGGGGCTTTGAGCAGTTCTTC

V gene: TRBV7-9
J gene: TRBJ2-2
clone size: .
D gene: .
CDR3 protein: CASSLVVTTGELFF
CDR3 DNA: TGTGCCAGCAGCTTAGTAGTTACCACCGGGGAGCTGTTTTTT

V gene: TRBV20-1
J gene: TRBJ2-7
clone size: once
D gene: .
CDR3 protein: CSARVIGTSYEQYF
CDR3 DNA: TGCAGTGCTAGAGTTATCGGGACTTCATACGAGCAGTACTTC

V gene: TRBV3-1
J gene: TRBJ1-5
clone size: .
D gene: .
CDR3 protein: CASSQEQASQPQHF
CDR3 DNA: TGTGCCAGCAGCCAAGAACAGGCAAGTCAGCCCCAGCATTTT

V gene: TRBV16
J gene: TRBJ1-2
clone size: .
D gene: .
CDR3 protein: CASSLRTNYGYTF
CDR3 DNA: TGTGCCAGCAGCCTCAGGACTAACTATGGCTACACCTTC

V gene: TRBV5-6
J gene: TRBJ2-1
clone size: .
D gene: .
CDR3 protein: CASSWGRLGADEQFF
CDR3 DNA: TGTGCCAGCAGCTGGGGACGGCTAGGAGCGGACGAGCAGTTCTTC

V gene: TRBV7-2
J gene: TRBJ1-5
clone size: few
D gene: .
CDR3 protein: CASSTTGGNQPQHF
CDR3 DNA: TGTGCCAGCAGCACTACGGGGGGGAATCAGCCCCAGCATTTT

V gene: TRBV6-4
J gene: TRBJ2-2
clone size: .
D gene: .
CDR3 protein: CASSDSGVHTGELFF
CDR3 DNA: TGTGCCAGCAGTGACTCGGGTGTACACACCGGGGAGCTGTTTTTT